This is a list of T cell receptor beta chains from one sample in a study of cytomegalovirus exposure and HLA in healthy donors. Sequencing used immunoSEQ multiplex PCR; TCRdb keeps in-frame clones, though not all of them. This repertoire shows about 180,000 clones, around four fifths found once; its top ten account for approximately 1.2%. The sample was PBMCs. These receptor sequences come from a man aged 25 to 40 in good health and CMV-seronegative. Both conserved end residues are part of each CDR3. D genes are given only for firm matches. Some rows have no size entry. The others give once, few or many, or a class for an expanded clone.

length: 13; V: TRBV6-6; D: .; J: TRBJ1-1; size: .; CDR3: CASSSHIGGGAFF; DNA: TGTGCCAGCAGTTCCCACATAGGCGGGGGGGCTTTCTTT
length: 13; V: TRBV13; D: TRBD1; J: TRBJ1-2; size: once; CDR3: CASSGQGNYGYTF; DNA: TGTGCCAGCAGCGGACAGGGTAACTATGGCTACACCTTC
length: 15; V: TRBV19; D: TRBD1; J: TRBJ2-2; size: .; CDR3: CASSTPGTVSGELFF; DNA: TGTGCCAGTAGTACCCCCGGGACAGTAAGCGGGGAGCTGTTTTTT
length: 13; V: TRBV10-3; D: .; J: TRBJ1-5; size: .; CDR3: CAISEEGSQPQHF; DNA: TGTGCCATCAGTGAAGAGGGATCCCAGCCCCAGCATTTT
length: 16; V: TRBV5-4; D: TRBD2; J: TRBJ2-3; size: .; CDR3: CASSPQPGLAADTQYF; DNA: TGTGCCAGCAGCCCTCAACCGGGACTAGCGGCAGATACGCAGTATTTT
length: 15; V: TRBV5-1; D: .; J: TRBJ2-1; size: .; CDR3: CASREDLPSYNEQFF; DNA: TGCGCCAGCAGGGAGGATTTGCCCTCCTACAATGAGCAGTTCTTC
length: 15; V: TRBV6-5; D: TRBD1; J: TRBJ1-2; size: .; CDR3: CASSFTPQGAYGYTF; DNA: TGTGCCAGCAGTTTCACGCCACAGGGGGCCTATGGCTACACCTTC
length: 16; V: TRBV11-1; D: .; J: TRBJ2-3; size: .; CDR3: CASSFAGTAHTDTQYF; DNA: TGTGCCAGCAGCTTCGCGGGGACAGCCCACACAGATACGCAGTATTTT
length: 13; V: TRBV5-6; D: .; J: TRBJ2-3; size: .; CDR3: CASRQSSTDTQYF; DNA: TGTGCCAGCAGACAATCTAGCACAGATACGCAGTATTTT
length: 13; V: TRBV30; D: .; J: TRBJ1-5; size: .; CDR3: CAWSVQSLGPQHF; DNA: TGTGCCTGGAGTGTACAGTCCCTGGGGCCCCAGCATTTT
length: 16; V: TRBV4-1; D: TRBD1; J: TRBJ2-7; size: .; CDR3: CASSQDRGQGTYEQYF; DNA: TGCGCCAGCAGCCAAGATAGGGGACAGGGCACCTACGAGCAGTACTTC
length: 16; V: TRBV4-2; D: TRBD2; J: TRBJ2-2; size: .; CDR3: CASSQVRGEGTGELFF; DNA: TGTGCCAGCAGCCAAGTTCGCGGGGAGGGTACCGGGGAGCTGTTTTTT
length: 16; V: TRBV6-5; D: .; J: TRBJ2-5; size: .; CDR3: CASSYSSRGGQETQYF; DNA: TGTGCCAGCAGTTACTCGAGCCGGGGTGGGCAAGAGACCCAGTACTTC
length: 15; V: TRBV9; D: TRBD1; J: TRBJ1-6; size: few; CDR3: CASSPGQSNNSPLHF; DNA: TGTGCCAGCAGCCCGGGACAGTCGAACAATTCACCCCTCCACTTT
length: 11; V: TRBV9; D: .; J: TRBJ1-5; size: .; CDR3: CASSPFQPQHF; DNA: TGTGCCAGCAGCCCATTTCAGCCCCAGCATTTT
length: 16; V: TRBV27; D: .; J: TRBJ1-4; size: .; CDR3: CASSLSISGTNEKLFF; DNA: TGTGCCAGCAGTTTAAGTATCTCGGGGACTAATGAAAAACTGTTTTTT
length: 13; V: TRBV7-2; D: TRBD2; J: TRBJ2-7; size: once; CDR3: CASSLGLAPEQYF; DNA: TGTGCCAGCAGCTTAGGACTAGCGCCCGAGCAGTACTTC
length: 17; V: TRBV4-1; D: .; J: TRBJ1-3; size: .; CDR3: CASSQEAARGSGNTIYF; DNA: TGCGCCAGCAGCCAAGAAGCGGCCAGGGGATCTGGAAACACCATATATTTT
length: 16; V: TRBV6-5; D: .; J: TRBJ1-6; size: once; CDR3: CASSFQGSTYNSPLHF; DNA: TGTGCCAGCAGTTTCCAAGGGAGTACCTATAATTCACCCCTCCACTTT
length: 12; V: TRBV6-5; D: .; J: TRBJ1-2; size: .; CDR3: CASKRGLDGYTF; DNA: TGTGCCAGCAAAAGGGGGTTGGATGGCTACACCTTC
length: 14; V: TRBV30; D: TRBD1; J: TRBJ2-3; size: few; CDR3: CASTVDRGPDTQYF; DNA: TGTGCCTCCACGGTCGACAGGGGGCCGGATACGCAGTATTTT
length: 16; V: TRBV10-2; D: .; J: TRBJ1-1; size: .; CDR3: CASSESILGLNTEAFF; DNA: TGCGCCAGCAGTGAGTCGATCCTGGGGCTAAACACTGAAGCTTTCTTT
length: 13; V: TRBV30; D: .; J: TRBJ2-7; size: .; CDR3: CAWSVLTGYEQYF; DNA: TGTGCCTGGAGTGTACTTACGGGATACGAGCAGTACTTC
length: 13; V: TRBV19; D: .; J: TRBJ2-7; size: .; CDR3: CASSILQGGEQYF; DNA: TGTGCCAGTAGTATACTTCAGGGGGGCGAGCAGTACTTC
length: 14; V: TRBV6-1; D: TRBD1; J: TRBJ2-7; size: .; CDR3: CASRLGTDNYEQYF; DNA: TGTGCCAGCAGGCTCGGGACAGACAACTACGAGCAGTACTTC
length: 17; V: TRBV5-6; D: TRBD1; J: TRBJ1-2; size: few; CDR3: CASSLGLGTGGDYGYTF; DNA: TGTGCCAGCAGCTTGGGACTCGGGACAGGAGGCGACTATGGCTACACCTTC
length: 14; V: TRBV10-3; D: TRBD2; J: TRBJ2-3; size: .; CDR3: CAITRTSGTDTQYF; DNA: TGTGCCATCACTAGGACTAGCGGCACAGATACGCAGTATTTT
length: 18; V: TRBV4-3; D: TRBD2; J: TRBJ2-1; size: .; CDR3: CASSHRESSGTPVDEQFF; DNA: TGCGCCAGCAGCCACAGAGAGAGCAGCGGGACCCCCGTGGATGAGCAGTTCTTC
length: 14; V: TRBV4-1; D: TRBD1; J: TRBJ1-5; size: .; CDR3: CASSRTGAPQPQHF; DNA: TGCGCCAGCAGTCGGACAGGGGCGCCTCAGCCCCAGCATTTT
length: 15; V: TRBV9; D: .; J: TRBJ2-5; size: .; CDR3: CASSVNSRDGETQYF; DNA: TGTGCCAGCAGCGTAAACTCGAGAGACGGGGAGACCCAGTACTTC
length: 14; V: TRBV5-4; D: TRBD1; J: TRBJ1-4; size: .; CDR3: CASSRTGVGEKLFF; DNA: TGTGCCAGCAGCCGGACAGGGGTGGGTGAAAAACTGTTTTTT
length: 14; V: TRBV28; D: .; J: TRBJ1-5; size: .; CDR3: CASNSGQGNQPQHF; DNA: TGTGCCAGCAACTCGGGACAAGGCAATCAGCCCCAGCATTTT
length: 14; V: TRBV2; D: TRBD1; J: TRBJ1-2; size: .; CDR3: CASNLRDRVVGYTF; DNA: TGTGCCAGCAACCTCCGGGACAGGGTCGTTGGCTACACCTTC
length: 15; V: TRBV7-3; D: TRBD1; J: TRBJ2-7; size: .; CDR3: CASSPTGGQGSEQYF; DNA: TGTGCCAGCAGCCCGACCGGGGGACAGGGTAGCGAGCAGTACTTC
length: 15; V: TRBV5-6; D: .; J: TRBJ2-3; size: .; CDR3: CASSLVGGSTDTQYF; DNA: TGTGCCAGCAGCTTGGTCGGGGGAAGCACAGATACGCAGTATTTT
length: 15; V: TRBV7-9; D: .; J: TRBJ2-3; size: .; CDR3: CASSLDPSTSDTQYF; DNA: TGTGCCAGCAGCTTAGATCCCTCGACATCAGATACGCAGTATTTT
length: 14; V: TRBV11-1; D: TRBD1; J: TRBJ1-1; size: once; CDR3: CASSKRRDSQEAFF; DNA: TGTGCCAGCAGCAAACGTCGGGACAGCCAAGAAGCTTTCTTT
length: 13; V: TRBV5-6; D: .; J: TRBJ1-4; size: .; CDR3: CASSRDRNEKLFF; DNA: TGTGCCAGCAGTCGCGACAGGAATGAAAAACTGTTTTTT
length: 18; V: TRBV18; D: .; J: TRBJ2-5; size: few; CDR3: CASSPKSQGTFFQETQYF; DNA: TGTGCCAGCTCACCGAAGTCACAGGGCACCTTTTTCCAAGAGACCCAGTACTTC
length: 12; V: TRBV9; D: .; J: TRBJ2-2; size: .; CDR3: CASSVVGGELFF; DNA: TGTGCCAGCAGCGTAGTCGGCGGGGAGCTGTTTTTT
length: 14; V: TRBV7-9; D: TRBD1; J: TRBJ1-4; size: .; CDR3: CASSLRQGNEKLFF; DNA: TGTGCCAGCAGCCTAAGACAGGGGAATGAAAAACTGTTTTTT
length: 13; V: TRBV9; D: .; J: TRBJ1-3; size: .; CDR3: CASSVGLENTIYF; DNA: TGTGCCAGCAGCGTAGGGCTTGAAAACACCATATATTTT
length: 13; V: TRBV7-3; D: .; J: TRBJ1-2; size: .; CDR3: CASSKDSGYGYTF; DNA: TGTGCCAGCAGCAAGGACAGCGGCTATGGCTACACCTTC
length: 15; V: TRBV7-9; D: TRBD1; J: TRBJ1-2; size: .; CDR3: CASSAGTGGNYGYTF; DNA: TGTGCCAGCAGCGCCGGGACAGGGGGCAACTATGGCTACACCTTC
length: 15; V: TRBV4-1; D: .; J: TRBJ2-7; size: .; CDR3: CASSHGTPGDYEQYF; DNA: TGCGCCAGCAGCCATGGGACGCCGGGAGACTACGAGCAGTACTTC
length: 14; V: TRBV5-4; D: TRBD1; J: TRBJ1-1; size: .; CDR3: CASSSGQGRAEAFF; DNA: TGTGCCAGCAGCTCGGGACAGGGAAGGGCTGAAGCTTTCTTT
length: 12; V: TRBV7-9; D: .; J: TRBJ2-2; size: .; CDR3: CSSSQNTGELFF; DNA: TGTTCCAGCAGCCAGAACACCGGGGAGCTGTTTTTT
length: 16; V: TRBV30; D: .; J: TRBJ1-5; size: .; CDR3: CAWRDTRDGLNQPQHF; DNA: TGTGCCTGGAGGGATACACGGGACGGACTAAATCAGCCCCAGCATTTT